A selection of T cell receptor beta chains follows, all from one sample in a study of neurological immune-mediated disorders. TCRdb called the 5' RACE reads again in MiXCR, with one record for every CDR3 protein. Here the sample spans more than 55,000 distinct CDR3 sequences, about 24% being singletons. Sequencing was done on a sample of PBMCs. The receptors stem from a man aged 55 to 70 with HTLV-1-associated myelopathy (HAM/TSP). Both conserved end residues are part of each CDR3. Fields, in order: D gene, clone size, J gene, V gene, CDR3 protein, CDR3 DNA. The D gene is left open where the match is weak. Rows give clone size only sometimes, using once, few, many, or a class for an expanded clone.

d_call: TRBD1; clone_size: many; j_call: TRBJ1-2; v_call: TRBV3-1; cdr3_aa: CASSLRQGGNYYGYTF; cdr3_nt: TGTGCCAGCAGCCTCCGACAGGGAGGGAACTACTATGGCTACACCTTC
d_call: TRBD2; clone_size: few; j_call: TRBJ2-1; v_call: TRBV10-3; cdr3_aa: CAISVAGDRVNEQFF; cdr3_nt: TGTGCCATCAGTGTAGCGGGGGATCGGGTCAATGAGCAGTTCTTC
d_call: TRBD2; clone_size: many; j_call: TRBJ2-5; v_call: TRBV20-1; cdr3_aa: CSARFSGSQETQYF; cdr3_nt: TGCAGTGCTAGATTCAGCGGGAGTCAAGAGACCCAGTACTTC
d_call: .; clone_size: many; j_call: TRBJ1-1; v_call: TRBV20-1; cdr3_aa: CSARAEVMNTEAFF; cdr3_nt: TGCAGTGCTAGAGCCGAGGTGATGAACACTGAAGCTTTCTTT
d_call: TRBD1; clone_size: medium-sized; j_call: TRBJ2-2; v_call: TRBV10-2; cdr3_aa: CASSPQGAVGELFF; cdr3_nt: TGCGCCAGCAGCCCCCAGGGGGCAGTCGGGGAGCTGTTTTTT
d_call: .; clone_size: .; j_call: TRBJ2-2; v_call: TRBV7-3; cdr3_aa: CASSKGSAGELFF; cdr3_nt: TGTGCCAGCAGTAAGGGCTCGGCTGGGGAGCTGTTTTTT
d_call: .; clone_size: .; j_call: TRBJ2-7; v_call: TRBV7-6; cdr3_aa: CASIRKRYEQYF; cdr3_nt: TGTGCCAGCATCCGCAAGCGGTACGAGCAGTACTTC
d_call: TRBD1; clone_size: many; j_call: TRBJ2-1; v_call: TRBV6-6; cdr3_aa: CASSLDRADYNEQFF; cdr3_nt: TGTGCCAGCAGCCTGGACAGGGCCGACTACAATGAGCAGTTCTTC
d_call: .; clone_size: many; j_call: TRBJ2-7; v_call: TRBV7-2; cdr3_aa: CASSLSGAVSYEQYF; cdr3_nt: TGTGCCAGCAGCTTAAGTGGGGCGGTATCCTACGAGCAGTACTTC
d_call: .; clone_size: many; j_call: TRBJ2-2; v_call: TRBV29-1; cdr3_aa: CSVGSPAGTGELFF; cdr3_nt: TGCAGCGTTGGTAGTCCTGCGGGTACCGGGGAGCTGTTTTTT
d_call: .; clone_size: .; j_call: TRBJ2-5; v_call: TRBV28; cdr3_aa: CASSLILKETQYF; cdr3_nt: TGTGCCAGCAGTTTAATCTTAAAAGAGACCCAGTACTTC
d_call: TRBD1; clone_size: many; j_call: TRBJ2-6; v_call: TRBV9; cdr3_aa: CASSDTGDISGANVLTF; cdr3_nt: TGTGCCAGCAGCGATACAGGGGATATCTCTGGGGCCAACGTCCTGACTTTC
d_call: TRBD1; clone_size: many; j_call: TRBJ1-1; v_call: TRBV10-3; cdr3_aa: CAISEGARNTEAFF; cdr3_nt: TGTGCCATCAGCGAGGGGGCAAGGAACACTGAAGCTTTCTTT
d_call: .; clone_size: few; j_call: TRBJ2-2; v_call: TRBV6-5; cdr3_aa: CASRGEGKLFF; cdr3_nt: TGTGCCAGCAGAGGGGAAGGAAAGCTGTTTTTT
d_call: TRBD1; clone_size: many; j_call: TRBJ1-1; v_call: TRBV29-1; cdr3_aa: CSVEEQGGTEAFF; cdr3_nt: TGCAGCGTTGAAGAGCAGGGGGGCACTGAAGCTTTCTTT
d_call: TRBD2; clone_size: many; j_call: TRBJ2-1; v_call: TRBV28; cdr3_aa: CASSSPGLAVYNEQFF; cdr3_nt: TGTGCCAGCAGCAGCCCGGGACTAGCGGTCTACAATGAGCAGTTCTTC
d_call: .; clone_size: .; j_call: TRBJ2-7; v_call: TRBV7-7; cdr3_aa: CASSAGRPNEQYF; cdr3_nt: TGTGCTAGCAGCGCGGGACGGCCAAACGAGCAGTACTTC
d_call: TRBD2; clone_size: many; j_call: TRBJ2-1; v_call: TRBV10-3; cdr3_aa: CAISETLAGGKSNEQFF; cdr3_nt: TGTGCCATCAGTGAGACCTTAGCGGGAGGGAAGAGCAATGAGCAGTTCTTC
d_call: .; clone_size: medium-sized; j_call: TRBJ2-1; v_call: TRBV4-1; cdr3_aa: CASSQVRMTRSYNEQFF; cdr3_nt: TGCGCCAGCAGCCAAGTCAGGATGACCCGCTCCTACAATGAGCAGTTCTTC
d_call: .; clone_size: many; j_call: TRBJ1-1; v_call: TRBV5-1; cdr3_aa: CASSPGATLNTEAFF; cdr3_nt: TGCGCCAGCAGCCCGGGGGCTACCTTGAACACTGAAGCTTTCTTT
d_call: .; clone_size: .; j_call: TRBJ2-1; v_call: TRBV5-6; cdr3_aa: CASSPPVSGNNEQFF; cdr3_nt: TGTGCCAGCAGCCCCCCGGTTAGCGGAAACAATGAGCAGTTCTTC
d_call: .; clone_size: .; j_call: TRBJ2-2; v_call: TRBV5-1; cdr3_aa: CASSEEGIGELFF; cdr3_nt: TGCGCCAGCAGCGAGGAGGGGATCGGGGAGCTGTTTTTT
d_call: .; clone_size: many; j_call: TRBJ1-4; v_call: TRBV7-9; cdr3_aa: CASSLVSDEKLFF; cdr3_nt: TGTGCCAGCAGCTTAGTCTCTGATGAAAAACTGTTTTTT
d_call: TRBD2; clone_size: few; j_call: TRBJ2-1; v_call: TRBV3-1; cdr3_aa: CASSGRLAGDLGEQFF; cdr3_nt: TGTGCCAGCAGCGGGCGACTAGCGGGAGATCTGGGCGAGCAGTTCTTC
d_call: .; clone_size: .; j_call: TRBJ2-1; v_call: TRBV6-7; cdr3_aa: CASSLVRSEQFF; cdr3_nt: TGTGCCAGCAGTTTAGTCAGATCAGAGCAGTTCTTC
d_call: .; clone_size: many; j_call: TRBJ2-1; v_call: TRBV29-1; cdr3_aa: CSVPFGAGQSYNEQFF; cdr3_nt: TGCAGCGTTCCTTTTGGGGCGGGACAGAGCTACAATGAGCAGTTCTTC